The 20 T cell receptor beta chains in this list originate from one sample, sequenced in a study of CD8+CD57+ T cells in acquired aplastic anemia. Profiling that covered TCR beta VDJ and CDR3 relied on genomic DNA as its template. TCRdb redid the calling of the reads with MiXCR, one entry per CDR3 protein. The table records 200,000 or so distinct CDR3 sequences, less than 75% of them present only once. CD8+CD57+ cell expansion had been shown by flow cytometry in patients chosen for sequencing. The specimen was sorted CD4+, CD8+, or CD8+CD57+ T cells (not recorded which) from PBMCs. These receptors were collected from a human donor with aplastic anemia.

This clonotype was detected once. The genes are TRBV15 and TRBJ1-2; TRBD1 matches 10 bases. This CDR3 is 16 amino acids long. Germline V gene lookup returns CDR1 LNHNV and CDR2 YYDKDF (reference sequence). V lost 3 bases and J lost 4; bases outside the gene matches: 8. CDR3 amino acids: CATSSNAGTGVYGYTF. In nucleotides, the CDR3 is TGTGCCACCAGCAGCAACGCCGGGACAGGGGTCTATGGCTACACCTTC.

V usage is TRBV20-1 and J usage is TRBJ2-7, with D unresolved. The CDR3 extends over 14 amino acids. The germline gives CDR1 DFQATT, CDR2 SNEGSKA (reference sequence). V was pared by 6 bases and J by 5 bases, with 20 bases between. The CDR3 DNA is TGCAGTGCCCCCCTCGTGGCTAGACGGAACGAGCAGTACTTC. It codes for CSAPLVARRNEQYF.

J is TRBJ1-5 and V is TRBV29-1; D unclear. Germline V lookup: CDR1 SQVTM, CDR2 ANQGSEA. Trimming took off 3 bases at V and 1 base at J, with 19 bases between the two ends. There are 17 residues in the CDR3. In nucleotides, the CDR3 is TGCAGCGTTGATGAATCGGGGTACGATCTAAGCAATCAGCCCCAGCATTTT. It codes for CSVDESGYDLSNQPQHF.

This chain uses TRBV15 with TRBJ2-7, with 7 positions matching TRBD2. This CDR3 comprises 17 residues. The germline gives CDR1 LNHNV, CDR2 YYDKDF (reference sequence). With 5 bases clipped from V and 1 base from J, the junction kept 14 bases outside the gene matches. CDR3 sequence: CATSPKVLATRSYEQYF. The CDR3 DNA is TGTGCCACCAGCCCAAAGGTACTAGCGACACGTTCCTACGAGCAGTACTTC.

The J gene is TRBJ2-5, the V gene TRBV20-1; D is perhaps TRBD2 (5 bases). Germline CDR1 DFQATT, CDR2 SNEGSKA (reference sequence). The CDR3 has 11 amino acids. V was clipped by 5 bases and J by 10 bases, with 14 bases between them. CDR3 DNA sequence: TGCAGTGCTCTTAGACGGGAAAACCAGTACTTC. It codes for CSALRRENQYF.

The gene calls are TRBV14 and TRBJ2-5; TRBD1 matches at 7 bases. CDR1 and CDR2 from the germline V gene are SGHDN and FVKESK. There are 15 residues in the CDR3. Trimming cost V 4 bases and J 4 bases; bases outside gene matches: 9. The CDR3 region has the DNA TGTGCCAGCAGCCGGCGGCAGGGGGACGTAGAGACCCAGTACTTC. Translating gives CASSRRQGDVETQYF.

This clonotype was detected ten times or more. The chain carries TRBV7-9 and TRBJ2-7, with D unresolved. The CDR3 contains 15 residues. Germline V CDR1 and CDR2: SEHNR, FQNEAQ (reference sequence). The ends were cut back, 0 bases at V and 4 bases at J, with 13 bases in the middle. The CDR3 sequence: CASSLAEKPDYEQYF. In DNA form, the CDR3 reads TGTGCCAGCAGCTTAGCGGAGAAGCCGGATTACGAGCAGTACTTC.

The chain joins TRBV20-1 to TRBJ1-2; the D gene is possibly TRBD1 (5 bases). The CDR3 has 14 amino acids. V gave up 3 bases and J gave up 0 bases, with 11 bases separating them. CDR1 is DFQATT and CDR2 is SNEGSKA in the germline V gene (reference sequence). This CDR3 reads CSASSTGSNYGYTF. CDR3 sequence (DNA): TGCAGTGCTAGCAGCACAGGATCTAACTATGGCTACACCTTC.

This sequence joins TRBV6-1 and TRBJ2-1, with TRBD1 identical over 7 bases. J lost 8 bases, V lost 7 bases, and 17 bases had no gene match. This CDR3 has 16 amino acids. CDR1 MNHNS and CDR2 SASEGT come from the germline V gene. DNA of the CDR3: TGTGCCAGCATCGATAACAGGGGATATGAATACGATGAGCAGTTCTTC. Its translation: CASIDNRGYEYDEQFF.

In DNA, the CDR3 is TGTGCCAGCAGTCATAAAGGGACAGGGGAGCTGTTTTTT. Its translation: CASSHKGTGELFF. V gene TRBV9 combines with J gene TRBJ2-2; possibly TRBD1 for D (6 bases). The CDR3 contains 13 residues. Trimming cost V 5 bases and J 8 bases, with 13 bases left between them. Germline loops: CDR1 SGDLS, CDR2 YYNGEE.

The V gene is TRBV15, the J gene TRBJ2-7; the D is unclear. V dropped 1 base and J dropped 3 bases, with 16 bases sitting between them. Germline V gene data show CDR1 as LNHNV and CDR2 as YYDKDF (reference sequence). CDR3 length: 16 residues. CDR3 in DNA: TGTGCCACCAGCAGAGTTGAAGCTCACCCAAACTACGAGCAGTACTTC. This sequence encodes CATSRVEAHPNYEQYF.

V and J are TRBV2 and TRBJ2-5, with D perhaps matching TRBD1 (8 bases). Per germline, CDR1 SNHLY and CDR2 FYNNEI. V was cut by 4 bases and J by 3 bases, with 12 bases left in between. This CDR3 is 14 amino acids long. The CDR3 reads CASSGQGREETQYF. CDR3 bases: TGTGCCAGCAGTGGACAGGGGAGGGAAGAGACCCAGTACTTC.

This chain connects TRBV7-9 to TRBJ2-6; D remains ambiguous. CDR1 SEHNR and CDR2 FQNEAQ come from the germline V gene (reference sequence). The CDR3 contains 15 residues. V lost 6 bases, J lost 0 bases, and 9 bases lay in between. The CDR3 spells CASSTGYSGANVLTF. CDR3 sequence (DNA): TGTGCCAGCAGTACCGGTTACTCTGGGGCCAACGTCCTGACTTTC.

Of note for this clonotype: Its ends do not fully match the called genes, so a read error is possible. The chain is built from TRBV15 and TRBJ2-7; a weak D match, TRBD1 (6 bases). Per the germline V gene, CDR1 is LNHNV and CDR2 is YYDKDF (reference sequence). This CDR3 spans 15 amino acids. The CDR3 loop reads CATSRDRQESHEQYF. In DNA form, the CDR3 reads TGTGCCACCAGCAGAGATCGACAGGAAAGTCACGAGCAGTACTTT.

In its sample, this clonotype was seen a few times. The chain employs TRBV3-1 and TRBJ2-7; D is possibly TRBD2 (5 bases). Germline lookup yields CDR1 LGHDT and CDR2 YNNKEL (reference sequence). V was shortened by 1 base and J by 3 bases, with 16 bases between the two germline ends. The CDR3 totals 16 residues. CDR3 sequence reads: CASSQVYFGDNYEQYF. In DNA form, the CDR3 reads TGTGCCAGCAGCCAAGTCTATTTCGGGGATAACTACGAGCAGTACTTC.

This chain joins TRBV27 and TRBJ2-3; 8 nucleotides agree with TRBD2. Looked up from germline, CDR1 is MNHEY and CDR2 is SMNVEV (reference sequence). V was pared by 1 base and J by 2 bases, with 8 bases of the junction left unmatched. The CDR3 runs to 17 residues. CDR3 nucleotides: TGTGCCAGCAGTTTATATTGGGGTAGCGGGGTCACAGATACGCAGTATTTT. Protein sequence: CASSLYWGSGVTDTQYF.

CDR3 protein: CATSSSRSGQGGYEQYF. The CDR3, as DNA: TGTGCCACCAGCAGCTCCAGGTCGGGACAGGGGGGTTACGAGCAGTACTTC. The rearrangement joins TRBV15 to TRBJ2-7; 11 bases fit TRBD1. Germline values: CDR1 LNHNV, CDR2 YYDKDF (reference sequence). This CDR3 is 17 amino acids long. After removal of 3 bases from V and 4 bases from J, the junction contained 11 bases not matched to a gene.

This chain connects TRBV12-3 or TRBV12-4 to TRBJ2-7; D is perhaps TRBD1 or TRBD2 (5 bases each). Trimming stripped 4 bases from V and 5 bases from J, with 18 bases between. The CDR3 contains 15 residues. This chain's CDR3 is CASSSIGTGYHEQYF. The CDR3 DNA reads TGTGCCAGCAGTTCTATAGGGACCGGCTACCACGAGCAGTACTTC.

The CDR3 sequence: CASRQGGRSEQYF. The DNA of the CDR3 is TGTGCCAGCAGACAGGGAGGAAGGTCCGAGCAGTACTTC. The gene calls are TRBV25-1 and TRBJ2-7; either TRBD1 or TRBD2 may supply D (6 bases each). Per germline, CDR1 MGHDK and CDR2 SYGVNS. V lost 6 bases, J lost 6 bases, and 15 bases lay in between. The CDR3 spans 13 residues.

CDR3 in DNA: TGTGCCAGCAGCCCCTTTGGGGGCGAGCAGTACTTC. Protein: CASSPFGGEQYF. This chain uses TRBV5-4 with TRBJ2-7; either TRBD1 or TRBD2 may supply D (5 bases each). Trimming shortened V by 4 bases and J by 6 bases, and 11 bases separated the two germline ends. Germline V gives CDR1 SGHNT, CDR2 YYREEE (reference sequence). CDR3 size: 12 residues.